The clone carrying this T cell receptor beta chain was found once. This entry belongs to a study of OX40 agonist ivuxolimab in advanced cancers. At the level of the study: The treatment was a fully human IgG2 OX40 agonist, ivuxolimab. There were three patients with partial responses, one having hepatocellular carcinoma and two cutaneous melanoma. Subjects had a mean age of approximately 60 years, with a range of about 20 to 85; around 83% were male.

From germline, CDR1 is SGHDT and CDR2 YYEEEE. V was trimmed by 2 bases and J by 2 bases, leaving 11 bases between them. This CDR3 comprises 14 residues. Repertoires were generated with immunoSEQ multiplex PCR, while TCRdb's copy carries only in-frame clones and drops some. The profile shows 71,000 or so clones, around 81% of them singletons. This sequence joins TRBV5-6 and TRBJ2-7; no reliable D call. Specimen: CD4+ or CD8+ T cells sorted from blood, collected in a trial of the OX40 agonist ivuxolimab. This clonotype was obtained from an adult with an advanced solid tumor such as melanoma, head and neck, liver or kidney cancer. CDR3 DNA sequence: TGTGCCAGCAGCTTCCAGGTCAGCACCTACGAGCAGTACTTC. This sequence encodes CASSFQVSTYEQYF.